This T cell receptor (beta chain) was obtained from a study of blood T cell repertoires in COVID-19. Study-level information: Both acute and convalescent COVID-19 samples were obtained from the United States, Italy and Spain. Nucleic acid was either cDNA or gDNA, and it came from T cells, B-cell-depleted T cells, or PBMCs.

Authors' processing steps: Amplifying reference gene primers gave estimates of nucleated cell counts. Method: immunoSEQ multiplex PCR; TCRdb's copy keeps in-frame clones and lacks some. That table furnishes V, J and clone size, whereas the DNA furnished D and trimming. The sample comprises 85,000 or so clones, about 95% of which are singletons, and less than 5% rests with the top ten. Germline V lookup: CDR1 MDHEN, CDR2 SYDVKM. Germline trimming cut 9 bases from V and 5 bases from J; bases unmatched to any gene: 5. This CDR3 is 13 amino acids long. V usage is TRBV28 and J usage is TRBJ1-2; 11 nucleotides agree with TRBD1. Sequenced: peripheral blood. This receptor was identified in a human donor with active COVID-19. The donor label of this sample is uncertain. CDR3 nucleotide sequence: TGTGCCAGTACCGGGACAGGGGGATATGGCTACACCTTC. It translates to CASTGTGGYGYTF.